The T cell receptor (beta chain) under discussion was sequenced for a study of T cells in Graves' hyperthyroidism and ophthalmopathy. From germline, CDR1 is SEHNR and CDR2 FQNEAQ (reference sequence). Trimming cost V 4 bases and J 4 bases, with 16 bases left between them. The CDR3 spans 15 residues. This clonotype appeared once. Amplification of TCR beta CDR3 regions used RNA as the template. The HTBI set primed first-round TCR CDR3 RT-PCR. A single record per CDR3 protein comes from TCRdb applying MiXCR to the multiplex PCR reads. The sample has about 570,000 distinct CDR3 sequences, about 45% seen once.

The chain employs TRBV7-9 and TRBJ1-2, with D unresolved. This TCR was sampled from an adult woman with Graves' disease, either hyperthyroidism or ophthalmopathy (not recorded which). Sequenced: peripheral blood or thyroid tissue (not recorded which). The CDR3 DNA reads as TGTGCCAGCAGCTCAGCGAGAGACGACTTCTATGGCTACACCTTC. This codes for CASSSARDDFYGYTF. Combining the CDR3 with reference TRBV7-9 and TRBJ1-2 gives the whole variable domain DTGVSQNPRHKITKRGQNVTFRCDPISEHNRLYWYRQTLGQGPEFLTYFQNEAQLEKSRLLSDRFSAERPKGSFSTLEIQRTEQGDSAMYLCASSSARDDFYGYTFGSGTRLTVV.